The 21 T cell receptor beta chains below were found in one sample sequenced in a study of shared clonotypes between healthy human individuals. Measured with immunoSEQ multiplex PCR; TCRdb has only the in-frame clones, and not every one. The sample contains 550,000 to 850,000 clones, over 60% of which appear only once. Sequences were obtained from memory CD4+ T cells sorted from blood. Documented subset: CD45RA-negative fraction. The receptors here all came from a woman aged 25-40 years in good health.

The chain couples TRBV7-7 to TRBJ2-1, with TRBD2 as a possible D gene (6 bases). The CDR3 has 15 residues. Germline V gene data show CDR1 as SSHAT and CDR2 as FNYEAQ (reference sequence). Trimming shortened V by 1 base and J by 8 bases, and 15 bases separated the two germline ends. CDR3 region: CASSLVLGSGDEQFF. The DNA of the CDR3 is TGTGCCAGCAGCTTAGTTTTAGGGTCGGGGGATGAGCAGTTCTTC.

The rearrangement uses TRBV7-8 and TRBJ1-1; 8 bases agree with TRBD1. After removal of 4 bases from V and 5 bases from J, the junction contained 6 bases not matched to a gene. The CDR3 runs 14 residues. Per germline, CDR1 SGHVS and CDR2 FQNEAQ. As DNA, the CDR3 is TGTGCCAGCAGCTCGGACAGGGTAATGACTGAAGCTTTCTTT. Its protein product is CASSSDRVMTEAFF.

The genes are TRBV11-2 and TRBJ2-7; D tentatively fits TRBD1 or TRBD2 (5 bases each). V lost 3 bases, J lost 2 bases, and 14 bases lay in between. CDR3 size: 15 residues. The germline V gene encodes CDR1 SGHAT and CDR2 FQNNGV. In DNA, the CDR3 is TGTGCCAGCAGCTTGGGCCCCCAGGGACCCTACGAGCAGTACTTC. Its translation: CASSLGPQGPYEQYF.

Details on this clone: Additional DNA sequences in this sample encode the identical CDR3. The chain joins TRBV28 to TRBJ2-1; 7 bases fit TRBD2. The junction had 3 bases not matched to a gene; V was cut back by 7 bases and J by 0 bases. The germline CDR1 and CDR2 sequences are MDHEN and SYDVKM. The CDR3 spans 14 residues. CDR3 residues: CASIGGSSYNEQFF. CDR3 DNA: TGTGCCAGCATTGGCGGGAGCTCCTACAATGAGCAGTTCTTC.

CDR3 bases: TGCGCCAGCAGCTTGGTGACTAGCGGGGGGAATGAGCAGTTCTTC. Residues: CASSLVTSGGNEQFF. This chain connects TRBV5-1 to TRBJ2-1, with TRBD2 matching over 13 bases. Looked up from germline, CDR1 is SGHRS and CDR2 is YFSETQ. The junction had 1 base not matched to a gene; V was cut back by 0 bases and J by 7 bases. The CDR3 runs to 15 residues.

The chain couples TRBV5-1 to TRBJ2-5, with TRBD1 identical over 7 bases. The DNA matches TRBJ2-7 better at its end, which makes the J call doubtful. The germline gives CDR1 SGHRS, CDR2 YFSETQ. This CDR3 contains 14 residues. The DNA of the CDR3 is TGCGCCAGCGGCCCCGACAGGGTCCCCTACGAGCAGTACTTC. Translation: CASGPDRVPYEQYF.

This clone was seen a few times. CDR3 bases: TGTGCCATCAGAGGGAGGACAGGGATGGAGTACGAGCAGTACTTC. Protein product: CAIRGRTGMEYEQYF. This chain links TRBV10-3 with TRBJ2-7; 8 nucleotides match TRBD1. Losses at the gene ends were 6 bases for V and 4 bases for J; bases not matched to a gene: 11. CDR3 length: 15 residues. CDR1 and CDR2 (germline): ENHRY, SYGVKD.

The gene calls are TRBV2 and TRBJ1-5; D not resolved. Germline CDR1 reads SNHLY; CDR2 reads FYNNEI. The V end was cut by 0 bases, the J end by 4 bases, with 7 bases between. This CDR3 has 14 amino acids. CDR3 DNA: TGTGCCAGCAGTGAAGCTGACCGGAATCAGCCCCAGCATTTT. This codes for CASSEADRNQPQHF.

The chain joins TRBV29-1 to TRBJ1-1; possibly TRBD1 for D (5 bases). The V and J ends lost 7 bases and 6 bases respectively, with 12 bases between them. Germline V lookup: CDR1 SQVTM, CDR2 ANQGSEA. The CDR3 is 11 amino acids. The CDR3 sequence: CSASPGPEAFF. The CDR3 DNA reads TGCAGCGCAAGTCCAGGGCCTGAAGCTTTCTTT.

This chain connects TRBV5-6 to TRBJ2-5, with D unresolved. The CDR3 consists of 16 residues. Trimming removed 0 bases from V and 5 bases from J, with 17 bases in between. Germline lookup yields CDR1 SGHDT and CDR2 YYEEEE. CDR3 in DNA: TGTGCCAGCAGCTTGGGGGGATCGGCCCCCCCGGAGACCCAGTACTTC. Its protein product is CASSLGGSAPPETQYF.

This clone was detected a few times. The chain couples TRBV2 to TRBJ2-5, with D possibly matching TRBD2 (5 bases). The CDR3 runs 14 residues. Germline values: CDR1 SNHLY, CDR2 FYNNEI. The V gene lost 5 bases and the J gene lost 5 bases, with 15 bases spanning the gap. The CDR3 protein is CASSLRGRRETQYF. The CDR3 region has the DNA TGTGCCAGCAGTCTTCGTGGGAGAAGGGAGACCCAGTACTTC.

The V and J genes are TRBV14 and TRBJ1-2; D is unclear. Germline loops: CDR1 SGHDN, CDR2 FVKESK. Trimming removed 0 bases at V and 3 bases at J, with 5 bases between. This CDR3 is 13 amino acids long. CDR3 sequence (DNA): TGTGCCAGCAGCCAAGATTGGGACTATGGCTACACCTTC. Protein: CASSQDWDYGYTF.

This clone came up a few times. This chain uses TRBV28 with TRBJ1-5; 7 bases are a match to TRBD1. The CDR3 totals 16 residues. The V gene end was trimmed by 3 bases and the J gene end by 3 bases; junction bases not matched to a gene: 8. Germline V lookup: CDR1 MDHEN, CDR2 SYDVKM. The CDR3, as DNA: TGTGCCAGCAGTTTCCCCAACGGACAGGACAATCAGCCCCAGCATTTT. It encodes CASSFPNGQDNQPQHF.

The gene calls are TRBV25-1 and TRBJ2-2; D remains unclear. CDR1 is MGHDK and CDR2 is SYGVNS in the germline V gene. Trimming shortened V by 1 base and J by 4 bases, and 7 bases separated the two germline ends. The CDR3 totals 14 residues. CDR3 amino acids: CASSEFQSTGELFF. CDR3 sequence (DNA): TGTGCCAGCAGTGAATTCCAGAGCACCGGGGAGCTGTTTTTT.

The chain carries TRBV5-1 and TRBJ2-2, with TRBD1 identical over 8 bases. CDR3 length equals 13 residues. CDR1 and CDR2 (germline): SGHRS, YFSETQ. The J segment lost 6 bases and the V segment lost 4 bases, leaving 2 bases of the junction unmatched. CDR3 sequence reads: CASSTQGAGELFF. In DNA form, the CDR3 reads TGCGCCAGCAGCACACAGGGGGCCGGGGAGCTGTTTTTT. The full variable domain, its missing parts supplied by reference TRBV5-1 and TRBJ2-2, is KAGVTQTPRYLIKTRGQQVTLSCSPISGHRSVSWYQQTPGQGLQFLFEYFSETQRNKGNFPGRFSGRQFSNSRSEMNVSTLELGDSALYLCASSTQGAGELFFGEGSRLTVL.

This clone was picked up a small number of times. This rearrangement joins TRBV11-2 to TRBJ2-1; 13 bases match TRBD2. CDR1 and CDR2 (germline): SGHAT, FQNNGV. V gave up 11 bases and J gave up 1 base; unmatched junction bases: 2. The CDR3 length is 14 residues. CDR3 residues: CAGTSGASYNEQFF. CDR3 DNA sequence: TGTGCCGGGACTAGCGGGGCTTCCTACAATGAGCAGTTCTTC.

This clone was observed a single time. The rearrangement joins TRBV7-9 to TRBJ2-1; D gene ambiguous. This CDR3 contains 15 residues. Trimming took 5 bases from V and 6 from J, leaving 17 bases between them. Per germline, CDR1 SEHNR and CDR2 FQNEAQ (reference sequence). The CDR3 sequence is CASSQRTSSANEQFF. The CDR3 DNA reads TGTGCCAGCAGCCAGAGGACGTCCTCGGCCAATGAGCAGTTCTTC.

As to this clone: This sample also contains other DNA sequences that code for the same CDR3. The genes are TRBV18 and TRBJ2-6, with TRBD1 identical over 7 bases. V lost 3 bases to trimming and J lost 0 bases; unmatched junction nucleotides: 2. CDR3 length: 16 amino acids. CDR1 and CDR2 (germline): KGHSH, LQKENI. CDR3 bases: TGTGCCAGCTCACCGCGACAGGGCTCTGGGGCCAACGTCCTGACTTTC. Its protein is CASSPRQGSGANVLTF.

The V and J genes are TRBV6-1 and TRBJ1-4; possible D gene TRBD1, 5 bases. Germline V gives CDR1 MNHNS, CDR2 SASEGT. There are 15 residues in the CDR3. Trimming took 2 bases from V and 5 from J, leaving 12 bases between them. The chain's CDR3 is CASSESRDANEKLFF. The CDR3 nucleotides read TGTGCCAGCAGTGAAAGCCGGGACGCCAATGAAAAACTGTTTTTT.

This clone was seen more than once but under ten times. The chain carries TRBV7-8 and TRBJ2-1, with D perhaps TRBD2 (5 bases). V lost 2 bases to trimming and J lost 9 bases, with 8 bases between them. Germline V lookup: CDR1 SGHVS, CDR2 FQNEAQ. The CDR3 is made up of 12 amino acids. The CDR3 bases are TGTGCCAGCAGCTTACATAGCGTTGAGCAGTTCTTC. This translates into CASSLHSVEQFF.

Note on this clone: This could be a read error, since a much larger clone is one nucleotide away. The rearrangement uses TRBV28 and TRBJ2-1; no clear D gene. This CDR3 has 11 residues. CDR1 and CDR2 (germline): MDHEN, SYDVKM. V was shortened by 8 bases and J by 2 bases, with 4 bases between the two germline ends. The CDR3 DNA follows: TGTGCCAGCGGCCCCTACAATGAGCAGTTCTTC. Its protein is CASGPYNEQFF.